The present TCR beta chain was sequenced within a study of cytomegalovirus exposure and HLA in healthy donors. The CDR3 length is 11 residues. V shed 7 bases and J shed 3 bases, with 7 bases lying between them. Germline CDR1 and CDR2: SGHAT and FQNNGV. Whole-study results and caveats: Some TCR beta chains (over 150 of them) were listed as cytomegalovirus-associated. Per a prior analysis, the majority of TCR beta V segments were productive roughly 90% or roughly 30% of the time.

Each donor was nominally healthy when sampled (though unrecorded immune exposures were likely). PCR used 60 Vbeta primers and 13 Jbeta primers. Using immunoSEQ multiplex PCR, the repertoire was profiled, and TCRdb retains in-frame clones only, with some absent. The table lists 160,000 or so clones, roughly 80% of them singletons, with about 1.4% in the top ten. Note on this clone: The antigen is not known.

The gene calls are TRBV11-2 and TRBJ2-7, with D possibly being TRBD2 (6 bases). The sample taken for sequencing was PBMCs. This clonotype originated in a woman in her thirties in good health and CMV-seronegative. The CDR3 protein is CASMGGYEQYF. The CDR3 bases are TGTGCCAGCATGGGAGGCTACGAGCAGTACTTC.